These 17 T cell receptor beta chains originate from one sample sequenced in a study of cytomegalovirus exposure and HLA in healthy donors. Both 60 Vbeta primers and 13 Jbeta primers went into the PCR. TCRdb's copy holds only in-frame clones and misses some; the assay was immunoSEQ multiplex PCR. The table has approximately 180,000 clones, 82% seen once. Sequenced: PBMCs. The receptors originated from a woman between 18 and 30 years old in good health and CMV-seronegative.

This clone was seen only a few times. The gene calls are TRBV19 and TRBJ1-1; D is undetermined. Trimming left V 4 bases short and J 1 base short, with 28 bases between. Germline CDR1 and CDR2: LNHDA and SQIVND (reference sequence). CDR3 length: 20 residues. The CDR3 DNA follows: TGTGCCAGTAGTACCAATTTTATGGCAGGCGCGGGGAAATCGAACACTGAAGCTTTCTTT. Translating gives CASSTNFMAGAGKSNTEAFF. Filled out from reference TRBV19 and TRBJ1-1, the complete variable domain reads DGGITQSPKYLFRKEGQNVTLSCEQNLNHDAMYWYRQDPGQGLRLIYYSQIVNDFQKGDIAEGYSVSREKKESFPLTVTSAQKNPTAFYLCASSTNFMAGAGKSNTEAFFGQGTRLTVV.

The CDR3 here is CASSLLAGGNNSPLHF. Written as DNA, the CDR3 is TGTGCCAGCAGCTTGTTAGCGGGCGGAAATAATTCACCCCTCCACTTT. The chain employs TRBV7-9 and TRBJ1-6; D gene ambiguous. The V and J ends lost 3 bases and 5 bases respectively, with 14 bases between them. The CDR3 loop spans 16 amino acids. Germline assignment: CDR1 SEHNR and CDR2 FQNEAQ (reference sequence). Full variable domain (rest looked up from reference TRBV7-9 and TRBJ1-6): DTGVSQNPRHKITKRGQNVTFRCDPISEHNRLYWYRQTLGQGPEFLTYFQNEAQLEKSRLLSDRFSAERPKGSFSTLEIQRTEQGDSAMYLCASSLLAGGNNSPLHFGNGTRLTVT.

The CDR3 DNA is TGTGCCAGCAGCTTATCGGGTTATAGCAATCAGCCCCAGCATTTT. Protein sequence: CASSLSGYSNQPQHF. The chain carries TRBV7-9 and TRBJ1-5; no clear D. Germline V lookup: CDR1 SEHNR, CDR2 FQNEAQ (reference sequence). Trimming shortened V by 2 bases and J by 0 bases, and 8 bases separated the two germline ends. The CDR3 has 15 amino acids.

The rearrangement links TRBV7-2 to TRBJ2-2; a possible D gene is TRBD2 (6 bases). Per the germline V gene, CDR1 is SGHTA and CDR2 is FQGNSA. Deletions cut 1 base from V and 8 bases from J, with 14 bases between. The CDR3 has 15 amino acids. The CDR3 DNA reads as TGTGCCAGCAGCTTAGGTTTACTCGGGGGAGGGGAGCTGTTTTTT. Translation gives CASSLGLLGGGELFF. Looking up the rest from reference TRBV7-2 and TRBJ2-2 gives the full variable domain: GAGVSQSPSNKVTEKGKDVELRCDPISGHTALYWYRQSLGQGLEFLIYFQGNSAPDKSGLPSDRFSAERTGGSVSTLTIQRTQQEDSAVYLCASSLGLLGGGELFFGEGSRLTVL.

This chain connects TRBV7-2 to TRBJ2-4; TRBD2 is a possible D gene (5 bases). This CDR3 is built from 15 residues. Trimming removed 2 bases from V and 4 bases from J, with 12 bases in between. Germline V gene data show CDR1 as SGHTA and CDR2 as FQGNSA. The CDR3 DNA reads TGTGCCAGCAGCTTACCCCCGAGAGGGAAAAACATTCAGTACTTC. It encodes CASSLPPRGKNIQYF.

As regards this clone: Other DNA sequences in the sample encode the same CDR3. V usage is TRBV19 and J usage is TRBJ1-5; TRBD1 is a possible D gene (5 bases). The V end was cut by 3 bases, the J end by 5 bases, with 8 bases between. The CDR3 loop spans 13 amino acids. CDR1 is LNHDA, CDR2 SQIVND, per germline (reference sequence). The CDR3 here is CASSIGGDQPQHF. The CDR3 DNA sequence: TGTGCCAGTAGTATCGGGGGGGATCAGCCCCAGCATTTT. Variable domain in full (rest from reference TRBV19 and TRBJ1-5): DGGITQSPKYLFRKEGQNVTLSCEQNLNHDAMYWYRQDPGQGLRLIYYSQIVNDFQKGDIAEGYSVSREKKESFPLTVTSAQKNPTAFYLCASSIGGDQPQHFGDGTRLSIL.

Details on this clone: The sample carries other DNA sequences with the same CDR3. This rearrangement joins TRBV6-5 to TRBJ1-5, with no clear D. The germline V gene has CDR1 MNHEY and CDR2 SVGAGI. The CDR3 runs to 15 residues. Trimming cost V 2 bases and J 1 base, with 9 bases left between them. The chain's CDR3 is CASSYGRGSNQPQHF. The CDR3 bases are TGTGCCAGCAGTTACGGGCGGGGAAGCAATCAGCCCCAGCATTTT.

The gene calls are TRBV27 and TRBJ1-2; 7 bases line up with TRBD1. The CDR3 sequence is 15 residues long. Germline loops: CDR1 MNHEY, CDR2 SMNVEV (reference sequence). The trim removed 5 bases at V and 3 bases at J, leaving 9 bases unmatched. In DNA, the CDR3 is TGTGCCAGCAGTAGAGGGGGCATTTACGACTATGGCTACACCTTC. Protein sequence: CASSRGGIYDYGYTF.

The chain links TRBV18 to TRBJ2-7; 9 positions agree with TRBD2. The CDR3 has 15 amino acids. Germline loops: CDR1 KGHSH, CDR2 LQKENI. With V trimmed by 3 bases and J by 7 bases, 10 bases remained unmatched. Here the CDR3 reads CASSPALAGVAEQYF. In nucleotides, the CDR3 is TGTGCCAGCTCACCCGCCTTAGCGGGAGTAGCAGAGCAGTACTTC.

The V call is TRBV7-7, the J call TRBJ1-3, with D unclear. Looked up from germline, CDR1 is SSHAT and CDR2 is FNYEAQ (reference sequence). The CDR3 covers 14 residues. Deletions cut 3 bases from V and 0 bases from J, with 6 bases between. CDR3 region: CASSLAGSGNTIYF. The CDR3 DNA is TGTGCCAGCAGCTTGGCAGGCTCTGGAAACACCATATATTTT.

The V gene is TRBV27, the J gene TRBJ2-7; D perhaps matches TRBD2 (5 bases). Between the trimmed V and J ends, which lost 3 bases and 2 bases, there was a span of 14 bases. Germline V gene sequence: CDR1 MNHEY, CDR2 SMNVEV (reference sequence). The CDR3 loop spans 15 amino acids. CDR3 DNA: TGTGCCAGCAGTTTTAGAGGGAGCCATCCCTACGAGCAGTACTTC. It encodes CASSFRGSHPYEQYF.

The chain links TRBV9 to TRBJ2-1; D remains ambiguous. The CDR3 has 17 residues. Trimming stripped 0 bases from V and 0 bases from J, with 13 bases between. CDR1 is SGDLS and CDR2 is YYNGEE in the germline V gene. Written as DNA, the CDR3 is TGTGCCAGCAGCGTAGGCCCCTGGTCGGGCTCCTACAATGAGCAGTTCTTC. As protein: CASSVGPWSGSYNEQFF.

V gene TRBV28 combines with J gene TRBJ2-7; 8 bases agree with TRBD1. The CDR3 has 16 amino acids. V lost 2 bases to trimming and J lost 4 bases; unmatched junction nucleotides: 10. Germline loops: CDR1 MDHEN, CDR2 SYDVKM. The CDR3 sequence: CASSLEVGTGSYEQYF. The DNA for the CDR3 is TGTGCCAGCAGTTTAGAAGTAGGGACAGGATCATACGAGCAGTACTTC.

This chain links TRBV27 with TRBJ2-6; 7 bases map to TRBD1. CDR1 and CDR2 from the germline V gene are MNHEY and SMNVEV (reference sequence). With V trimmed by 2 bases and J by 3 bases, 19 bases remained unmatched. The CDR3 is 21 amino acids. The CDR3 loop reads CASSLQSNNPTGFGGANVLTF. The CDR3 DNA reads as TGTGCCAGCAGTTTACAGAGCAACAACCCGACAGGGTTCGGTGGGGCCAACGTCCTGACTTTC.

The V call is TRBV28, the J call TRBJ1-2; 7 bases are shared with TRBD1. Trimming at V came to 5 bases and at J to 0 bases, leaving 12 bases not matched to a gene. Germline CDR1 and CDR2: MDHEN and SYDVKM. CDR3 length: 17 amino acids. The CDR3 DNA is TGTGCCAGCAGTGAGGTTGGGCGGACAGGCACTAACTATGGCTACACCTTC. It codes for CASSEVGRTGTNYGYTF.

This clone was seen only a few times. The chain links TRBV6-5 to TRBJ2-2; tentative D call: TRBD1 (6 bases). Germline V gene data show CDR1 as MNHEY and CDR2 as SVGAGI. The V gene lost 2 bases and the J gene lost 7 bases, with 14 bases spanning the gap. The CDR3 is made up of 15 amino acids. CDR3 in amino acids: CASSYQQGEIGELFF. CDR3 in DNA: TGTGCCAGCAGTTACCAACAGGGAGAAATCGGGGAGCTGTTTTTT.

The chain recombines TRBV9 with TRBJ2-1; a weak D match, TRBD2 (6 bases). V lost 3 bases and J lost 4, with 14 bases in between. The CDR3 length is 15 residues. The germline gives CDR1 SGDLS, CDR2 YYNGEE. The DNA for the CDR3 is TGTGCCAGCAGCGAACCGGAGGGCCGTTACAATGAGCAGTTCTTC. It yields the protein CASSEPEGRYNEQFF.